Sequencing of this T cell receptor beta chain was carried out in a study of blood T cell repertoires in COVID-19. Across the whole study: Nucleic acid was either cDNA or gDNA, and it came from T cells, B-cell-depleted T cells, or PBMCs.

As to this clone: Other DNA sequences in this sample translate to the same CDR3.

Original data processing: Amplifying reference gene primers gave estimates of nucleated cell counts. Measured with immunoSEQ multiplex PCR; TCRdb has only the in-frame clones, and not every one. V, J and clone size reflect that table, while D and trimming were determined from the DNA. This sample has 150,000 to 200,000 clones, with 65% to 90% found just once. This TCR came from a man aged 60-69 years with acute or convalescent COVID-19. The sample was peripheral blood.

The CDR3 DNA sequence: TGCAGTGCTAGCCAGGGTTACGAGCAGTACTTC. This translates into CSASQGYEQYF. The genes are TRBV20-1 and TRBJ2-7; the D gene is possibly TRBD1 (5 bases). The germline CDR1 and CDR2 sequences are DFQATT and SNEGSKA (reference sequence). Trimming stripped 3 bases from V and 4 bases from J, with 7 bases between. This CDR3 comprises 11 residues.